A selection of T cell receptor beta chains follows, all from one sample in a study of response to subunit inactivated influenza vaccine. TCRdb reprocessed the RT-PCR reads via MiXCR and lists one record per CDR3 protein. The repertoire consists of hundreds of thousands of distinct CDR3 sequences, with roughly 11% occurring once and the leading ten covering about 12%. Here the sequenced sample was PBMCs from blood, taken roughly 46 days after vaccination. The receptor source for this set is a man in his fifties or sixties who received an inactivated influenza vaccine. CDR3s include the opening cysteine and the closing phenylalanine or tryptophan. A D gene is named only where the DNA matches it firmly. Size tells how often a clone was seen (once, few, many) or the class of an expanded clone, and some rows leave it out.

>few|-|TRBJ1-6|TRBV5-1
CASSLGSPGTGTPLHF
TGCGCCAGCAGCTTGGGATCCCCTGGGACCGGGACACCCCTCCACTTT
>many|TRBD2|TRBJ2-7|TRBV7-8
CASSSPGRGVEQYF
TGTGCCAGCAGCTCCCCGGGACGGGGGGTTGAGCAGTACTTC
>-|TRBD2|TRBJ2-7|TRBV6-5
CASSYSSGLVHEQYF
TGTGCCAGCAGTTACTCATCAGGACTAGTCCACGAGCAGTACTTC
>-|TRBD1|TRBJ2-2|TRBV5-4
CASSRQGARGTGELFF
TGTGCCAGCAGCAGACAGGGGGCACGAGGAACCGGGGAGCTGTTTTTT
>few|-|TRBJ2-5|TRBV7-9
CASSFPGAPEETQYF
TGTGCCAGCAGCTTCCCGGGAGCTCCCGAAGAGACCCAGTACTTC
>-|TRBD1|TRBJ2-7|TRBV24-1
CATSETGQGCEQYF
TGTGCCACCAGTGAGACGGGACAGGGATGCGAGCAGTACTTC
>few|TRBD2|TRBJ2-3|TRBV20-1
CSVPTSGANTQYF
TGCAGTGTCCCGACTAGCGGTGCAAATACGCAGTATTTT
>few|TRBD1|TRBJ2-2|TRBV5-5
CASSTTGLSGELFF
TGTGCCAGCAGCACGACAGGGTTGTCCGGGGAGCTGTTTTTT
>-|-|TRBJ2-7|TRBV3-1
CASSQSRGSLGEQYF
TGTGCCAGCAGCCAATCAAGAGGGTCACTGGGGGAGCAGTACTTC
>few|TRBD1|TRBJ2-1|TRBV6-2/TRBV6-3
CASSYSIMDRVYNEQFF
TGTGCCAGCAGTTACTCGATAATGGACAGGGTCTACAATGAGCAGTTCTTC
>few|-|TRBJ2-5|TRBV5-1
CASSLAREETQYF
TGCGCCAGCAGCTTGGCCAGGGAAGAGACCCAGTACTTC
>-|TRBD2|TRBJ2-2|TRBV3-1
CASSQVLADVNTGELFF
TGTGCCAGCAGCCAAGTCCTAGCGGATGTGAACACCGGGGAGCTGTTTTTT
>many|TRBD2|TRBJ2-1|TRBV5-1
CASSLDTGRTHNEQFF
TGCGCCAGCAGCTTGGATACCGGGAGGACCCACAATGAGCAGTTCTTC
>few|-|TRBJ1-1|TRBV20-1
CSARIPGFLGTEAFF
TGCAGTGCTAGAATCCCAGGGTTTCTTGGCACTGAAGCTTTCTTT
>few|TRBD2|TRBJ2-7|TRBV7-9
CASSLWTSPYEQYF
TGTGCCAGCAGCCTATGGACTAGTCCCTACGAGCAGTACTTC
>-|-|TRBJ1-2|TRBV20-1
CSARGSVANYGYTF
TGCAGTGCTAGGGGCTCAGTCGCTAACTATGGCTACACCTTC
>-|-|TRBJ2-1|TRBV10-2
CASRVGGRSYNEQFF
TGCGCCAGTAGGGTTGGGGGTAGGTCCTACAATGAGCAGTTCTTC
>many|-|TRBJ1-3|TRBV12-3/TRBV12-4
CASSLTSLSSGNTIYF
TGTGCCAGCAGTTTGACCAGCCTTAGCTCTGGAAACACCATATATTTT
>few|TRBD2|TRBJ2-7|TRBV24-1
CAPRRGGNEQYF
TGTGCCCCCCGACGGGGGGGCAACGAGCAGTACTTC
>-|TRBD1|TRBJ2-1|TRBV9
CASSVTGTGRDEQFF
TGTGCCAGCAGCGTGACCGGGACAGGGCGCGATGAGCAGTTCTTC
>many|-|TRBJ2-3|TRBV20-1
CSARDLNRVADTQYF
TGCAGTGCTAGAGATTTGAACAGGGTAGCAGATACGCAGTATTTT
>few|-|TRBJ1-1|TRBV20-1
CSARSGNGIPEAFF
TGCAGTGCTAGATCAGGGAACGGGATCCCTGAAGCTTTCTTT
>few|TRBD2|TRBJ2-7|TRBV20-1
CSARDLAGGFDEQYF
TGCAGTGCTAGAGATTTAGCGGGAGGGTTCGACGAGCAGTACTTC
>few|-|TRBJ2-1|TRBV3-1
CASSRGRGNEQFF
TGTGCCAGCAGCCGGGGACGGGGGAATGAGCAGTTCTTC
>many|-|TRBJ2-2|TRBV20-1
CSPTRAEYTGELFF
TGCAGTCCCACCAGGGCGGAGTACACCGGGGAGCTGTTTTTT
>few|-|TRBJ2-2|TRBV5-1
CASSAALGAYTGELFF
TGCGCCAGCAGCGCCGCCTTAGGGGCGTACACCGGGGAGCTGTTTTTT
>-|-|TRBJ2-2|TRBV7-8
CASSPTRLTRGTGELFF
TGTGCCAGCAGCCCGACCCGACTGACCCGAGGGACCGGGGAGCTGTTTTTT